Listed here are 9 T cell receptor beta chains from one sample, sequenced in a study of blood T cells in healthy people across ages. It was with a sample-barcoded 5' primer and a J-beta primer mix that a second PCR of roughly 7 to 12 cycles was run. TCRdb passed the 5' RACE reads through MiXCR, listing each CDR3 protein once. This table has over 1,500,000 distinct CDR3 sequences, roughly 43% appearing once. Sequenced material: blood. The receptors originated from a human donor in good health.

In its sample, this clonotype was seen a few times. The chain joins TRBV6-5 to TRBJ2-5; 7 positions agree with TRBD1. The V gene's germline CDR1 is MNHEY and CDR2 SVGAGI. V lost 2 bases to trimming and J lost 5 bases; unmatched junction nucleotides: 11. CDR3 length: 16 amino acids. CDR3 protein: CASSYANRGVGETQYF. CDR3 DNA sequence: TGTGCCAGCAGTTACGCTAACAGGGGAGTAGGGGAGACCCAGTACTTC.

This clonotype was picked up a small number of times. The CDR3 loop is CASSSQVPVSHSYEQYF. The CDR3 coding sequence is TGTGCCAGCAGTTCCCAGGTCCCGGTTTCACACTCCTACGAGCAGTACTTC. The chain couples TRBV28 to TRBJ2-7; D remains ambiguous. This CDR3 comprises 17 residues. CDR1 is MDHEN and CDR2 is SYDVKM in the germline V gene. Trimming took off 4 bases at V and 0 bases at J, with 19 bases between the two ends.

The chain has TRBV9 and TRBJ2-1; the match to TRBD2 covers 13 bases. CDR1 SGDLS and CDR2 YYNGEE come from the germline V gene. Trimming at V came to 0 bases and at J to 9 bases, leaving 9 bases not matched to a gene. The CDR3 contains 17 residues. In DNA form, the CDR3 reads TGTGCCAGCAGCGTAGATCTGACTAGCGGGGGGTTAACTGAGCAGTTCTTC. As protein: CASSVDLTSGGLTEQFF.

This clonotype was counted a few times. This chain joins TRBV15 and TRBJ2-1; maybe TRBD2 (5 bases). V was pared by 0 bases and J by 6 bases, with 12 bases between. Germline V lookup: CDR1 LNHNV, CDR2 YYDKDF (reference sequence). The CDR3 covers 15 residues. DNA for the CDR3: TGTGCCACCAGCAGAGATAGGGCAGGACTCAATGAGCAGTTCTTC. Its protein is CATSRDRAGLNEQFF.

The chain joins TRBV6-1 to TRBJ2-1, with 8 bases lining up with TRBD1. This CDR3 is built from 13 residues. Germline CDR1 and CDR2: MNHNS and SASEGT. The V segment lost 6 bases and the J segment 8 bases; nucleotides outside the gene matches: 6. CDR3 DNA sequence: TGTGCCAGCAGGGGACAGGTGCCGTATGAGCAGTTCTTC. Translated: CASRGQVPYEQFF.

V usage is TRBV4-3 and J usage is TRBJ1-1; D remains unclear. The V end was cut by 2 bases, the J end by 4 bases, with 11 bases between. The CDR3 consists of 14 residues. From germline, CDR1 is LGHNA and CDR2 YSLEER. CDR3 in amino acids: CASSQLVRGTEAFF. Here the CDR3 DNA reads TGCGCCAGCAGCCAACTAGTCCGTGGCACTGAAGCTTTCTTT.

The rearrangement joins TRBV7-8 to TRBJ2-1; possibly TRBD2 for D (6 bases). Germline V lookup: CDR1 SGHVS, CDR2 FQNEAQ. Between the trimmed V and J ends, which lost 5 bases and 8 bases, there was a span of 25 bases. This CDR3 contains 17 residues. The CDR3 is CASSARRPGLGIDEQFF. The CDR3 DNA reads TGTGCCAGCAGCGCCCGAAGACCGGGACTGGGTATAGATGAGCAGTTCTTC.

The chain links TRBV6-2 or TRBV6-3 to TRBJ2-4; 7 bases match TRBD2. V lost 3 bases to trimming and J lost 6 bases; unmatched junction nucleotides: 8. The CDR3 has 15 amino acids. Germline CDR1 is MNHEY and CDR2 is SVGEGT. CDR3 sequence reads: CASSYPPLATNIQYF. The CDR3 bases are TGTGCCAGCAGTTATCCCCCACTAGCGACAAACATTCAGTACTTC.

A few counts support this clonotype. This chain joins TRBV7-2 and TRBJ2-5, with 9 positions matching TRBD1. The J call may be incorrect, as the DNA end agrees better with TRBJ2-7. Looked up from germline, CDR1 is SGHTA and CDR2 is FQGNSA. CDR3 size: 14 residues. CDR3 protein: CASSPGTGRHEQYF. CDR3 coding DNA: TGTGCCAGCAGCCCCGGGACAGGGCGCCACGAGCAGTACTTC.